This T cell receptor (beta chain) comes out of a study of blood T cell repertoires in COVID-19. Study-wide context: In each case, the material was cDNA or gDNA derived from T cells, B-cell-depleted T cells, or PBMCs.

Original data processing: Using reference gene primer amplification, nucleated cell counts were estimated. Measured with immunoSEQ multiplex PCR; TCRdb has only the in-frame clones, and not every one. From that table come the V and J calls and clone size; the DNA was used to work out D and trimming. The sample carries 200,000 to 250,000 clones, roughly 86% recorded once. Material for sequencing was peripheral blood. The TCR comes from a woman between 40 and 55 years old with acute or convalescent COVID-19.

CDR3 amino acids: CSASPSGSSDTQYF. The DNA for the CDR3 is TGCAGTGCTAGTCCTAGCGGGAGTTCAGATACGCAGTATTTT. This rearrangement joins TRBV20-1 to TRBJ2-3, with 10 nucleotides matching TRBD2. The germline CDR1 and CDR2 sequences are DFQATT and SNEGSKA (reference sequence). The CDR3 has 14 amino acids. The junction had 4 bases not matched to a gene; V was cut back by 3 bases and J by 4 bases.